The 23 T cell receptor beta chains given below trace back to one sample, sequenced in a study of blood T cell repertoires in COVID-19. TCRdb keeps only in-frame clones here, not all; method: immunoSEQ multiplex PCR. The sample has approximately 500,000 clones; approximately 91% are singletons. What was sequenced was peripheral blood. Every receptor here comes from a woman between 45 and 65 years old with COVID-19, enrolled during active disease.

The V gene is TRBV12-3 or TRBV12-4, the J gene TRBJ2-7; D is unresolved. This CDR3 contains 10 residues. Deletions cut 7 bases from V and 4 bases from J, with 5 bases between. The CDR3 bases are TGTGCCAGCAACTTTTACGAGCAGTACTTC. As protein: CASNFYEQYF.

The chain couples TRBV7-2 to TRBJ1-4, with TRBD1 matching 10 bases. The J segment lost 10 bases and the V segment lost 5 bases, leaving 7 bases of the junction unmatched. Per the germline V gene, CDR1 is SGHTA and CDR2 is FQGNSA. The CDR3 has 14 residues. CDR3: CASSPRTGGGKLFF. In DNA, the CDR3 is TGTGCCAGCAGCCCAAGGACAGGGGGAGGAAAACTGTTTTTT.

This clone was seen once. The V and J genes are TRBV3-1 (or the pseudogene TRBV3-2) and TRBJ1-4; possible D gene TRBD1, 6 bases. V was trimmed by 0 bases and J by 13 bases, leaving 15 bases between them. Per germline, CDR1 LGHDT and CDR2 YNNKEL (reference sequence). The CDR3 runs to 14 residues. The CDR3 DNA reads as TGTGCCAGCAGCCAAGATCTGATAGGCAGGGGACTGTTTTTT. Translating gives CASSQDLIGRGLFF.

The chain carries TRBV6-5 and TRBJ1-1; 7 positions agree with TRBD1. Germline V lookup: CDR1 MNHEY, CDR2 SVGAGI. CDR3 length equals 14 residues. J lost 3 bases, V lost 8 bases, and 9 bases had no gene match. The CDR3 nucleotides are TGTGCCAGCGGTAGCGGACAGGAACACACTGAAGCTTTCTTT. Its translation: CASGSGQEHTEAFF.

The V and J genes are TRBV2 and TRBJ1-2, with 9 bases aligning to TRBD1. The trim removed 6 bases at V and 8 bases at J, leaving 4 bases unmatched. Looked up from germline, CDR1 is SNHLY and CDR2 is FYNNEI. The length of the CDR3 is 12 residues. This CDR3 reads CASRRDRGGYTF. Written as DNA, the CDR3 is TGTGCCAGCAGGAGAGACAGGGGGGGCTACACCTTC.

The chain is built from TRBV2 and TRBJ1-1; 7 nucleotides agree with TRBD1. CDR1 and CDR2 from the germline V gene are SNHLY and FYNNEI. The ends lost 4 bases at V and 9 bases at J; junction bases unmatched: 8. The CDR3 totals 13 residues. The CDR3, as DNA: TGTGCCAGCAGTGGGGGGACAGCATTTAAAGCTTTCTTT. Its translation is CASSGGTAFKAFF.

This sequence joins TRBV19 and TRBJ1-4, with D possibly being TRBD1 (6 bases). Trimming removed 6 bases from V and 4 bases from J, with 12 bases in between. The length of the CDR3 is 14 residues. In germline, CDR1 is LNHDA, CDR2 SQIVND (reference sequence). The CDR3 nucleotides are TGTGCCAGTAGCAAGACAGGATTTAATGAAAAACTGTTTTTT. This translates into CASSKTGFNEKLFF.

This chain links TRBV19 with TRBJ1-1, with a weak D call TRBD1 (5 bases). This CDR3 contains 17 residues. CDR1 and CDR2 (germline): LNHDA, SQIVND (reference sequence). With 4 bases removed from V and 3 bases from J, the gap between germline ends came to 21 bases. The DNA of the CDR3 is TGTGCCAGTAGTACCCCAGGCAGGGTTTTTATGGACACTGAAGCTTTCTTT. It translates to CASSTPGRVFMDTEAFF.

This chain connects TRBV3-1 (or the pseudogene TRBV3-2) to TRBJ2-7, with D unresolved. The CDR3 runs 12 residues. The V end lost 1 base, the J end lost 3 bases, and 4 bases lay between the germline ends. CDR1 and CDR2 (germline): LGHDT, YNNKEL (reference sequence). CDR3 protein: CASSQAGYEQYF. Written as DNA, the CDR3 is TGTGCCAGCAGCCAAGCCGGCTACGAGCAGTACTTC.

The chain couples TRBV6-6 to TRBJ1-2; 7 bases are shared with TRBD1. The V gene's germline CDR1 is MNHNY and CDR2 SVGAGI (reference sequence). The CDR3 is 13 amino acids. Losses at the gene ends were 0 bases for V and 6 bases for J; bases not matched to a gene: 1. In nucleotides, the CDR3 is TGTGCCAGCAGTTACTCAGGGACAGATGGCTACACCTTC. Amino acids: CASSYSGTDGYTF.

In nucleotides, the CDR3 is TGCGCCAGCAGCTTGGCCGGGGGGCTGGATGGCTACACCTTC. Protein: CASSLAGGLDGYTF. The rearrangement joins TRBV5-1 to TRBJ1-2; TRBD1 is a possible D gene (6 bases). V was cut by 0 bases and J by 6 bases, with 12 bases left in between. The CDR3 extends over 14 amino acids. CDR1 and CDR2 (germline): SGHRS, YFSETQ. Looking up the rest from reference TRBV5-1 and TRBJ1-2 gives the full variable domain: KAGVTQTPRYLIKTRGQQVTLSCSPISGHRSVSWYQQTPGQGLQFLFEYFSETQRNKGNFPGRFSGRQFSNSRSEMNVSTLELGDSALYLCASSLAGGLDGYTFGSGTRLTVV.

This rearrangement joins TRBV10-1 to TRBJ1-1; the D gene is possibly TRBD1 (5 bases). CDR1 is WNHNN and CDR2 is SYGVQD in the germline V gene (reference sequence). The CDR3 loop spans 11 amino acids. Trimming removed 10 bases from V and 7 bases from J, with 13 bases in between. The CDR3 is CATPGCSEAFF. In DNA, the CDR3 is TGCGCCACTCCAGGGTGTAGTGAAGCTTTCTTT.

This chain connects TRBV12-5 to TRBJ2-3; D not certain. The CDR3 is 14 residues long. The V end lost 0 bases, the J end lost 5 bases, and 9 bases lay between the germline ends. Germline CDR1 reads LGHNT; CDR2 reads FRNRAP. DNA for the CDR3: TGTGCTAGTGGTTTGGTACCGTTGAGAGATACGCAGTATTTT. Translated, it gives CASGLVPLRDTQYF.

CDR3 in amino acids: CASSSLGGRSPLHF. The CDR3 DNA is TGTGCCAGCAGCTCCCTCGGGGGGAGGTCACCCCTCCACTTT. V usage is TRBV7-2 and J usage is TRBJ1-6; D perhaps matches TRBD1 (5 bases). This CDR3 spans 14 amino acids. The germline V gene has CDR1 SGHTA and CDR2 FQGNSA. Deletions cut 4 bases from V and 10 bases from J, with 14 bases between.

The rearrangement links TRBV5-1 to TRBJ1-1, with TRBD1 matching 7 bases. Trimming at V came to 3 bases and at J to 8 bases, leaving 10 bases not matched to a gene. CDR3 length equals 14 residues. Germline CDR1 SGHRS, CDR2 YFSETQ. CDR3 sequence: CASSWTGQAGEAFF. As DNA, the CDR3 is TGCGCCAGCAGCTGGACTGGACAGGCCGGCGAAGCTTTCTTT.

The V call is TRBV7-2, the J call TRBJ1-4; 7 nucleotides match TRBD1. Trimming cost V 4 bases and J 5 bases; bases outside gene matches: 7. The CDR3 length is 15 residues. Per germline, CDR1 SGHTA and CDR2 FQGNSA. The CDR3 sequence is CASSSSAGGNEKLFF. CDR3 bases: TGTGCCAGCAGCTCCTCGGCAGGGGGGAATGAAAAACTGTTTTTT. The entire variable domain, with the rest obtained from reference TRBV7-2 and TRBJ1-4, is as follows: GAGVSQSPSNKVTEKGKDVELRCDPISGHTALYWYRQSLGQGLEFLIYFQGNSAPDKSGLPSDRFSAERTGGSVSTLTIQRTQQEDSAVYLCASSSSAGGNEKLFFGSGTQLSVL.

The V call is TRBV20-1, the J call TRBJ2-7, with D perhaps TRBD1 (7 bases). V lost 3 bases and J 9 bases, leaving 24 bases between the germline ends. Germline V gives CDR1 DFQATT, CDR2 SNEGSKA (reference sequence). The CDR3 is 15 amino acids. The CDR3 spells CSASRLAEGAIWQYF. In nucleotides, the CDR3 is TGCAGTGCTAGTCGGCTGGCGGAGGGGGCGATTTGGCAGTACTTC.

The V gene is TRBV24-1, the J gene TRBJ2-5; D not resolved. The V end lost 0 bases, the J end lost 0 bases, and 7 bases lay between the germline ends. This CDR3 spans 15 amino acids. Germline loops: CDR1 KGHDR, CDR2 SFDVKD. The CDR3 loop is CATSDLHQNQETQYF. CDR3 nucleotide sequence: TGTGCCACCAGTGATTTGCACCAGAACCAAGAGACCCAGTACTTC.

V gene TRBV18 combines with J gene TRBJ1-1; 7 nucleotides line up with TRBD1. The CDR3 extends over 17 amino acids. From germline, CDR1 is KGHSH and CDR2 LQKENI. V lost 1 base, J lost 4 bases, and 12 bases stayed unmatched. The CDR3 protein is CASSPRGRGGGTTEAFF. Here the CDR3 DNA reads TGTGCCAGCTCACCACGGGGTAGAGGGGGCGGTACCACTGAAGCTTTCTTT.

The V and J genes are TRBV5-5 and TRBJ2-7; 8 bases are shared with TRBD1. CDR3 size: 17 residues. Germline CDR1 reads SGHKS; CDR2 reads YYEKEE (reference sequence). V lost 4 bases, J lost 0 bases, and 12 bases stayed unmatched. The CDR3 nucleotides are TGTGCCAGCAGCCGCTTTTCCGGGACAGGACCCTCCTACGAGCAGTACTTC. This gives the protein CASSRFSGTGPSYEQYF.

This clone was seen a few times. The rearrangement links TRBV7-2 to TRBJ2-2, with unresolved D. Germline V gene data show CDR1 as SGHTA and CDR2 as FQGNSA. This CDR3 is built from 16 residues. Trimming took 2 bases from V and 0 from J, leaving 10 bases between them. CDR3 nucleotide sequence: TGTGCCAGCAGCTTACTAACACTACCGAACACCGGGGAGCTGTTTTTT. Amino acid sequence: CASSLLTLPNTGELFF.

This chain's CDR3 is CASSRGQDTDTQYF. For the CDR3, the DNA is TGCGCCAGCAGCAGGGGACAGGACACAGATACGCAGTATTTT. The genes are TRBV5-1 and TRBJ2-3, with TRBD1 matching over 8 bases. The V segment lost 4 bases and the J segment 2 bases; nucleotides outside the gene matches: 3. The germline CDR1 and CDR2 sequences are SGHRS and YFSETQ. The CDR3 is 14 residues long.

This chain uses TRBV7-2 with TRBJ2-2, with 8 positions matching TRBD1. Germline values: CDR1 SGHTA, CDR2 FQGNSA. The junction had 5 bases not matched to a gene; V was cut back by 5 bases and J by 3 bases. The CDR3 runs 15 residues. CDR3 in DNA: TGTGCCAGCAGCCCAGGGGGCGTATACACCGGGGAGCTGTTTTTT. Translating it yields CASSPGGVYTGELFF.